This TCR beta chain was identified in a study of blood T cell repertoires in COVID-19. Per the original data handling: It was from reference gene primer amplification that nucleated cell counts were estimated. Sequencing was performed with immunoSEQ multiplex PCR; in TCRdb, only in-frame clones are kept and a portion is missing. The V and J calls and clone size come from that table; D and trimming were worked out from the DNA. The data show roughly 140,000 clones, 80% seen once. Trimming shortened V by 4 bases and J by 5 bases, and 11 bases separated the two germline ends. The CDR3 sequence is 13 residues long. Germline CDR1 is SGDLS and CDR2 is YYNGEE.

The source is a man aged 55 to 70 with acute or convalescent COVID-19. This chain uses TRBV9 with TRBJ2-3; no reliable D call. The material sequenced was peripheral blood. In nucleotides, the CDR3 is TGTGCCAGCAGCTCTCAGACGGGAGATACGCAGTATTTT. Translation: CASSSQTGDTQYF.